The T cell receptor (beta chain) described here comes from a study of cytomegalovirus exposure and HLA in healthy donors. The PCR had 60 Vbeta and 13 Jbeta primers. Authors' processing steps: About 10 million of some 80 million unique TCR beta chains were shared, per a later count. Some clones are missing from TCRdb's copy, which holds only in-frame ones; the method was immunoSEQ multiplex PCR. V, J and clone size are taken as reported in that table, and D and trimming were inferred from the DNA itself. Of 90,000 or so clones in the sample, under 85% were seen once. Whereas donors were nominally healthy upon sampling, unrecorded immune exposures were probable. CDR1 is SGHDT and CDR2 is YYEEEE in the germline V gene. The CDR3 sequence is 15 residues long. V gave up 3 bases and J gave up 1 base; unmatched junction bases: 5.

The sequence came from a woman aged 40 to 50 in good health and CMV-seronegative. V is TRBV5-6 and J is TRBJ2-3, with 7 bases matching TRBD1. Sequenced input: PBMCs. CDR3 residues: CASSSTGQGTDTQYF. The CDR3 region has the DNA TGTGCCAGCAGCTCGACAGGGCAAGGCACAGATACGCAGTATTTT.